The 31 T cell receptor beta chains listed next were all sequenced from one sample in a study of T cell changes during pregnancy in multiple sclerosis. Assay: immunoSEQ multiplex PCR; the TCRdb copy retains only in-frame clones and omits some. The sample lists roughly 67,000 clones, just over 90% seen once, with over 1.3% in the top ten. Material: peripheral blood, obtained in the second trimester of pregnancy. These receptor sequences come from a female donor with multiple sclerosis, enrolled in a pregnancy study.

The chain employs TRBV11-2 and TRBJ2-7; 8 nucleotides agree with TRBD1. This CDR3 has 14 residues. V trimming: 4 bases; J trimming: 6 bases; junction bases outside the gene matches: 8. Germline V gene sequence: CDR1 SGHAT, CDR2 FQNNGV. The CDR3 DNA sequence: TGTGCCAGCAGCTCAACCAGGGGGCAAGGCGAGCAGTACTTC. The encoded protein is CASSSTRGQGEQYF.

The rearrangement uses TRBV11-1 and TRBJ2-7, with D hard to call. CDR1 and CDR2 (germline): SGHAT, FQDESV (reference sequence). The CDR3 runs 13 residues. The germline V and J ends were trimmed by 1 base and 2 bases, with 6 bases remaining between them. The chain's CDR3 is CASSLDMTYEQYF. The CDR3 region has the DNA TGTGCCAGCAGCTTAGACATGACCTACGAGCAGTACTTC.

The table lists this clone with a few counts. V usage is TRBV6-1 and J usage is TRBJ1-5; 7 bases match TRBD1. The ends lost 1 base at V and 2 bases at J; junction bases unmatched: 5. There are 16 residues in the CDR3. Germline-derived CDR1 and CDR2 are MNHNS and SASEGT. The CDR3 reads CASSEGQGPGNQPQHF. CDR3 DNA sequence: TGTGCCAGCAGTGAAGGACAGGGCCCGGGCAATCAGCCCCAGCATTTT.

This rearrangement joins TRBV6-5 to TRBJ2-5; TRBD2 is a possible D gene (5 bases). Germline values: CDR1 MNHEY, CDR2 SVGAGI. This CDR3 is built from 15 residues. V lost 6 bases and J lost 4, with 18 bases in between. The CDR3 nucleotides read TGTGCCAGCAGCCACACGGGGTGGTTTGGAGAGACCCAGTACTTC. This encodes CASSHTGWFGETQYF.

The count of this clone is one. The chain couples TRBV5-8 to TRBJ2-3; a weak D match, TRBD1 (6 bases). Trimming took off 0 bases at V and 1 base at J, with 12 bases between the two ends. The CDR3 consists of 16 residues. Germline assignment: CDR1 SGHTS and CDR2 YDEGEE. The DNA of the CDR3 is TGTGCCAGCAGCTTGGGTTCCGCAGGGGGCACAGATACGCAGTATTTT. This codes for CASSLGSAGGTDTQYF. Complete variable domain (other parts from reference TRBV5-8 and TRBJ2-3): EAGVTQSPTHLIKTRGQQATLRCSPISGHTSVYWYQQALGLGLQFLLWYDEGEERNRGNFPPRFSGRQFPNYSSELNVNALELEDSALYLCASSLGSAGGTDTQYFGPGTRLTVL.

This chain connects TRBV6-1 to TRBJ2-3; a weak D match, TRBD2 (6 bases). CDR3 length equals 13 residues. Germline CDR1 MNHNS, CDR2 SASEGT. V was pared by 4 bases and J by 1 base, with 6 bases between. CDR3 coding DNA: TGTGCCAGCAGTGCGGGAGGCACAGATACGCAGTATTTT. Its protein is CASSAGGTDTQYF.

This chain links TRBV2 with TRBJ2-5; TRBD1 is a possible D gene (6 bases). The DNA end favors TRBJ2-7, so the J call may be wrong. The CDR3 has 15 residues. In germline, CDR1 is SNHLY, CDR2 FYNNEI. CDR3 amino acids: CASIRATGTSYEQYF. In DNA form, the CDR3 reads TGTGCCAGCATACGAGCAACAGGGACCTCCTACGAGCAGTACTTC.

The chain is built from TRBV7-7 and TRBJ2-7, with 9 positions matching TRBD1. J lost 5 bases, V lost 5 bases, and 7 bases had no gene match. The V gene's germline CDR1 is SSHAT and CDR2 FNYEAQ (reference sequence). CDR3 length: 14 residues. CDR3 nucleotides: TGTGCCAGCAGCGCACACCGGGACAGGGACGAGCAGTACTTC. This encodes CASSAHRDRDEQYF.

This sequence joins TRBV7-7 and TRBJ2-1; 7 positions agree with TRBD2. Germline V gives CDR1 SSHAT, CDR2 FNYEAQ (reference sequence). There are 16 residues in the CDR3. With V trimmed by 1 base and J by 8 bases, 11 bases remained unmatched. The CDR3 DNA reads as TGTGCCAGCAGCTTAGGCGTCCCGGGAGGAAGCGATGAGCAGTTCTTC. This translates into CASSLGVPGGSDEQFF.

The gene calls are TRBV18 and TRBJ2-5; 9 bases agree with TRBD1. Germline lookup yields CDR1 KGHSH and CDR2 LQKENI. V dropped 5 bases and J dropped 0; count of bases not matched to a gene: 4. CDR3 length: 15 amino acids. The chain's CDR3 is CASSAQGAYQETQYF. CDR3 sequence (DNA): TGTGCCAGCTCAGCACAGGGGGCGTACCAAGAGACCCAGTACTTC.

CDR3 sequence: CASSDSGRSHYNEQFF. CDR3 DNA sequence: TGTGCCAGCAGCGACAGCGGGAGGTCCCACTACAATGAGCAGTTCTTC. The chain is built from TRBV9 and TRBJ2-1, with 9 bases fitting TRBD2. This CDR3 has 16 amino acids. CDR1 SGDLS and CDR2 YYNGEE come from the germline V gene. V was clipped by 3 bases and J by 3 bases; unmatched bases: 7.

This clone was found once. As DNA, the CDR3 is TGTGCCAGCGGGCAGGGCTATGGCTACACCTTC. This gives the protein CASGQGYGYTF. This sequence joins TRBV25-1 and TRBJ1-2; D is possibly TRBD1 (5 bases). V shed 8 bases and J shed 4 bases, with 8 bases lying between them. The CDR3 totals 11 residues. The germline CDR1 and CDR2 sequences are MGHDK and SYGVNS.

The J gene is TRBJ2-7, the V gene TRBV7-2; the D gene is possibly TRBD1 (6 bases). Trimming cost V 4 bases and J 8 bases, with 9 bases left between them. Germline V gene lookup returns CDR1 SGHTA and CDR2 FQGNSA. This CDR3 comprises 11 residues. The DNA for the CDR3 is TGTGCCAGCAGCTCTGGACAGAAGCAGTACTTC. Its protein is CASSSGQKQYF.

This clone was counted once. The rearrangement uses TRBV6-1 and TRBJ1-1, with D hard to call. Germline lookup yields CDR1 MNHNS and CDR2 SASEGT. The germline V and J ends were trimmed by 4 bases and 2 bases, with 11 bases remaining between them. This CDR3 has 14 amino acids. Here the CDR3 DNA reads TGTGCCAGCAGTGTAAAACTCGTCAACACTGAAGCTTTCTTT. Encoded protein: CASSVKLVNTEAFF.

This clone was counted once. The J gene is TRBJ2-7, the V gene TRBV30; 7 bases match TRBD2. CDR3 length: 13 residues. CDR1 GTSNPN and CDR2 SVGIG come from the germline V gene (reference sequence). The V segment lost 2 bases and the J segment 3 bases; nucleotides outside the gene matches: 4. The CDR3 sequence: CAWSSGRGYEQYF. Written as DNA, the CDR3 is TGTGCCTGGAGTTCAGGGAGGGGCTACGAGCAGTACTTC.

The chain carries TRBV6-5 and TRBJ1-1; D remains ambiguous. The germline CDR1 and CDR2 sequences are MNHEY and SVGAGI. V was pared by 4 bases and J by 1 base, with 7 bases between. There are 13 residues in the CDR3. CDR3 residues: CASSFRWNTEAFF. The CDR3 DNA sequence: TGTGCCAGCAGTTTCAGGTGGAACACTGAAGCTTTCTTT.

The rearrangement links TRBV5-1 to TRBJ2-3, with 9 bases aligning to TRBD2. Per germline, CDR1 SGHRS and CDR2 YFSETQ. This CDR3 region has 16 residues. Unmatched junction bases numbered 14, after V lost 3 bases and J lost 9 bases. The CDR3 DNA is TGCGCCAGCAGCTCCTCTAGCGGGGCCTCTCCCGGGACGCAGTATTTT. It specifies CASSSSSGASPGTQYF. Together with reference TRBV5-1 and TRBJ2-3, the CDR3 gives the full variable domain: KAGVTQTPRYLIKTRGQQVTLSCSPISGHRSVSWYQQTPGQGLQFLFEYFSETQRNKGNFPGRFSGRQFSNSRSEMNVSTLELGDSALYLCASSSSSGASPGTQYFGPGTRLTVL.

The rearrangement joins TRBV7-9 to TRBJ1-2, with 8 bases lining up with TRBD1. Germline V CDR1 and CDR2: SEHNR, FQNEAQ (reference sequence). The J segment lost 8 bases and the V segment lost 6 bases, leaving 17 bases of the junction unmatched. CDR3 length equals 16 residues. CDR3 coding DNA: TGTGCCAGCAGACATCCCGGGGCAGGGGGCGCCTGGGGCTACACCTTC. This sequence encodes CASRHPGAGGAWGYTF.

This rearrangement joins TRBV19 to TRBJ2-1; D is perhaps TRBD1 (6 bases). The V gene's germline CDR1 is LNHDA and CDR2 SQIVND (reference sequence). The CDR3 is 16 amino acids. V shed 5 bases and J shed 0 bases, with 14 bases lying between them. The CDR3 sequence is CASSSGQSSSYNEQFF. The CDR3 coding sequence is TGTGCCAGTAGTTCCGGACAGTCCAGCTCCTACAATGAGCAGTTCTTC.

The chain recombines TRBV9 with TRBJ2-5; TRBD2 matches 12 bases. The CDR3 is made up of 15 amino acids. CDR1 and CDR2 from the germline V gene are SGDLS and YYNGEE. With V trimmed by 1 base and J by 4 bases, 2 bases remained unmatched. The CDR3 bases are TGTGCCAGCAGCGTAACTAGCGGGAGGTTAGAGACCCAGTACTTC. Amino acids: CASSVTSGRLETQYF. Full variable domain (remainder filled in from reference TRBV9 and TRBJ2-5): DSGVTQTPKHLITATGQRVTLRCSPRSGDLSVYWYQQSLDQGLQFLIQYYNGEERAKGNILERFSAQQFPDLHSELNLSSLELGDSALYFCASSVTSGRLETQYFGPGTRLLVL.

The CDR3 is CASSLGGAGPSTGELFF. The CDR3 DNA follows: TGCGCCAGCAGCTTGGGAGGCGCGGGACCCTCCACCGGGGAGCTGTTTTTT. The V gene is TRBV5-1, the J gene TRBJ2-2; possible D gene TRBD2, 6 bases. Trimming cost V 0 bases and J 4 bases, with 16 bases left between them. In germline, CDR1 is SGHRS, CDR2 YFSETQ. The CDR3 consists of 17 residues.

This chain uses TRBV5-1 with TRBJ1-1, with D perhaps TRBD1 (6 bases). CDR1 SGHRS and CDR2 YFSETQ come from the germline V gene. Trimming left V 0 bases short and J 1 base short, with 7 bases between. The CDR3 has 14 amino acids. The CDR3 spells CASSLEGENTEAFF. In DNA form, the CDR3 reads TGCGCCAGCAGCTTGGAGGGGGAGAACACTGAAGCTTTCTTT.

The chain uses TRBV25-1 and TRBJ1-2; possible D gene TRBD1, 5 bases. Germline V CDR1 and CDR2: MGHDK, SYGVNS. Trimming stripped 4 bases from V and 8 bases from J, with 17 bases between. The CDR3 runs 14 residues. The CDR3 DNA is TGTGCCAGCAGTGCGGGTACAAGGGGCTGGGGCTACACCTTC. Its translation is CASSAGTRGWGYTF.

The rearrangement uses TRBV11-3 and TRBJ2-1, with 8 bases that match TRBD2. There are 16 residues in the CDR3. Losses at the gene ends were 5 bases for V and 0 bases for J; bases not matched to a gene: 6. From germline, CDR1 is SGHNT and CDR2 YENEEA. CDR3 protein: CASSPGRGGSYNEQFF. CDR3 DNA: TGTGCCAGCAGCCCAGGACGGGGGGGCTCCTACAATGAGCAGTTCTTC.

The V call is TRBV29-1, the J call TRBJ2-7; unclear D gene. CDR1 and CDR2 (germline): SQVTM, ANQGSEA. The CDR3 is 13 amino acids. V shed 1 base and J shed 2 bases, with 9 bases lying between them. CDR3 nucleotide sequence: TGCAGCGTTGAAGGGGCCTTTGCCTACGAGCAGTACTTC. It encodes CSVEGAFAYEQYF.

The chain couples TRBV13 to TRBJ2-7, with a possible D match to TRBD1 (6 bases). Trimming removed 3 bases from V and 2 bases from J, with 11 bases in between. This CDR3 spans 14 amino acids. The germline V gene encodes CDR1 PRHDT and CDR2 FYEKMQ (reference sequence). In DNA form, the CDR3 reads TGTGCCAGCAGCTTCCAGGGGTCAGCCTACGAGCAGTACTTC. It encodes CASSFQGSAYEQYF.

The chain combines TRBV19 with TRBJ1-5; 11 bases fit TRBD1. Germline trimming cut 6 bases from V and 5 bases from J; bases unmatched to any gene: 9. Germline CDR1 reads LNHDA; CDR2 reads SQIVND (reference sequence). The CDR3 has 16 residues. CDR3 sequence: CASRTQGTGGYQPQHF. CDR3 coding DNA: TGTGCCAGTAGGACCCAGGGGACAGGGGGTTATCAGCCCCAGCATTTT.

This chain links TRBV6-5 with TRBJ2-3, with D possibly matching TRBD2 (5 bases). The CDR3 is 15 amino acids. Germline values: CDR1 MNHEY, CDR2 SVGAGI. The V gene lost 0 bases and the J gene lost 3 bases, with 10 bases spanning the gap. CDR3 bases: TGTGCCAGCAGTTACTCGGGAGTCTGGACAGATACGCAGTATTTT. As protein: CASSYSGVWTDTQYF.

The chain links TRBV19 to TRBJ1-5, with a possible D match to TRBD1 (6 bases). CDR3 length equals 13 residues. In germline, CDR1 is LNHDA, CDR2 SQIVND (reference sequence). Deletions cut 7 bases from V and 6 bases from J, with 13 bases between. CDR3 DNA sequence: TGTGCCAGTATGAGGGGGTGGGCTCAGCCCCAGCATTTT. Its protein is CASMRGWAQPQHF.

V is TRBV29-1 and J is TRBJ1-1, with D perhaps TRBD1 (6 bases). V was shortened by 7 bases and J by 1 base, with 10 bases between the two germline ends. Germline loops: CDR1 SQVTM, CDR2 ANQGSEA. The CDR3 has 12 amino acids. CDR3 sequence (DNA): TGCAGCGAGGACAGTAAGAACACTGAAGCTTTCTTT. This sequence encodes CSEDSKNTEAFF. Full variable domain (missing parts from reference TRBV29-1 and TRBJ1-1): SAVISQKPSRDICQRGTSLTIQCQVDSQVTMMFWYRQQPGQSLTLIATANQGSEATYESGFVIDKFPISRPNLTFSTLTVSNMSPEDSSIYLCSEDSKNTEAFFGQGTRLTVV.

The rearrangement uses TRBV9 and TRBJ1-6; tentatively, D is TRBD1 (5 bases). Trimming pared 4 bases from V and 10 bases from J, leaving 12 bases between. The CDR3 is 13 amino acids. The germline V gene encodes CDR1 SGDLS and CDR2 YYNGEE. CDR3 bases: TGTGCCAGCAGCCTACGGCAGGGCTCACCCCTCCACTTT. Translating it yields CASSLRQGSPLHF.